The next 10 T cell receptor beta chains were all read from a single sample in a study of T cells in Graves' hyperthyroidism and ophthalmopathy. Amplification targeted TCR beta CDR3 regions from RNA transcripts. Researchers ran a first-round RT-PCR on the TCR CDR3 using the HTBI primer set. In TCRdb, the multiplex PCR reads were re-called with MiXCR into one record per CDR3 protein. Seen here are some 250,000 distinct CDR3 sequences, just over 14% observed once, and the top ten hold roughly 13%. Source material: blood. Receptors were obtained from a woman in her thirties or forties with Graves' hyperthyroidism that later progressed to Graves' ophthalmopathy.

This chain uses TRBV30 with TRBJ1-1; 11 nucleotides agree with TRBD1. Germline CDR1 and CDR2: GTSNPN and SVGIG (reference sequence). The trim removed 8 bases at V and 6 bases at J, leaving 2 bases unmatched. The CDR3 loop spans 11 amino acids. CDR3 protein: CAGDRGAEAFF. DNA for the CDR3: TGTGCCGGGGACAGGGGGGCTGAAGCTTTCTTT.

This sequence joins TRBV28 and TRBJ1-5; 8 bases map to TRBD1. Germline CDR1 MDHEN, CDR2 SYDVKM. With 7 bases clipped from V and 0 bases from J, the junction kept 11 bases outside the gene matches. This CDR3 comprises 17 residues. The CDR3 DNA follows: TGTGCCAGCAACAGTCAGGGGGCGGGTGATAGCAATCAGCCCCAGCATTTT. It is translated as CASNSQGAGDSNQPQHF.

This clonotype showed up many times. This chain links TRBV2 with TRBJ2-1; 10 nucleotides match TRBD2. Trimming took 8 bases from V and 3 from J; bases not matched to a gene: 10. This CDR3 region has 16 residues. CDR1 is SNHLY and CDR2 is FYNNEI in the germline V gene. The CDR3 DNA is TGTGCCAGCTCTAGAGGTGTAGCGGGAGGCTACAATGAGCAGTTCTTC. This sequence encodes CASSRGVAGGYNEQFF.

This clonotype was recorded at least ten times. CDR3: CASSEAFENTEAFF. The CDR3 DNA reads as TGTGCCAGCAGTGAAGCCTTCGAGAACACTGAAGCTTTCTTT. The rearrangement uses TRBV6-1 and TRBJ1-1, with unresolved D. Trimming cost V 0 bases and J 1 base, with 6 bases left between them. CDR1 is MNHNS, CDR2 SASEGT, per germline. The CDR3 consists of 14 residues.

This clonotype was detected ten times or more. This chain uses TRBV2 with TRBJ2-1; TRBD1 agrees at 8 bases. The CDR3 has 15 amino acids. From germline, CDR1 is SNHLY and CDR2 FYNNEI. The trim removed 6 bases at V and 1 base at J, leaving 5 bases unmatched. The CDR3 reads CASRPRDRSYNEQFF. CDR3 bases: TGTGCCAGCAGGCCCCGGGACAGGTCCTACAATGAGCAGTTCTTC. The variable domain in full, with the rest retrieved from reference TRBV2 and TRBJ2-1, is EPEVTQTPSHQVTQMGQEVILRCVPISNHLYFYWYRQILGQKVEFLVSFYNNEISEKSEIFDDQFSVERPDGSNFTLKIRSTKLEDSAMYFCASRPRDRSYNEQFFGPGTRLTVL.

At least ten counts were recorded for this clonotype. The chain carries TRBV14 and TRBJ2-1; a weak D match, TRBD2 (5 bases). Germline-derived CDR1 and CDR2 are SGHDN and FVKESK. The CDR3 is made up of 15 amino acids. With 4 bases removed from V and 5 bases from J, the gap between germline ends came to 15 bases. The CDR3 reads CASSRTRLRDNEQFF. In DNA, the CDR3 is TGTGCCAGCAGCCGTACCCGACTACGGGACAATGAGCAGTTCTTC.

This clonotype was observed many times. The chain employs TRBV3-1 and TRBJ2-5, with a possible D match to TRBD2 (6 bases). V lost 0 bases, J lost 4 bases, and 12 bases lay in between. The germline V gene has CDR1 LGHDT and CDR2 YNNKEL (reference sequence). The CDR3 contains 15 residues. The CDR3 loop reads CASSQDLGGGETQYF. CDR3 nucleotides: TGTGCCAGCAGCCAAGATCTGGGGGGAGGAGAGACCCAGTACTTC.

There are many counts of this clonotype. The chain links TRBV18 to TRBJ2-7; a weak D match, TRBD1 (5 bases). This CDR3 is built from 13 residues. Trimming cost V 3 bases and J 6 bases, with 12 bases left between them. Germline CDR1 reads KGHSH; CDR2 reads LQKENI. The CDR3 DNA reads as TGTGCCAGCTCACCCCTAGACAGCCTCGAGCAGTACTTC. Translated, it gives CASSPLDSLEQYF.

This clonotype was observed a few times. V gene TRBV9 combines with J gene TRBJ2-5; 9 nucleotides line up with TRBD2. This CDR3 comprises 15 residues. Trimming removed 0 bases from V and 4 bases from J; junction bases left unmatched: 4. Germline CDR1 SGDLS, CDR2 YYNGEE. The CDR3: CASSVGLAGTETQYF. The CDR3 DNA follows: TGTGCCAGCAGCGTAGGGCTAGCGGGAACAGAGACCCAGTACTTC.

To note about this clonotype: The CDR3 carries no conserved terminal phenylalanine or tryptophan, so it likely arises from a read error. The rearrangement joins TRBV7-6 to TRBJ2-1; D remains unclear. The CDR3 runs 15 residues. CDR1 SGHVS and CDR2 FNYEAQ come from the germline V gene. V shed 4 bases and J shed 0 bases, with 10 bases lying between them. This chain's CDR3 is CASSSGPGSYNEQFY. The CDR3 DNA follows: TGTGCCAGCAGCTCCGGACCCGGCTCCTACAATGAGCAGTTCTAC.